The text below deals with one TCR beta chain. As yet, its antigen is unknown. The sample originates from a study of blood T cells in healthy people across ages. Study observations and caveats: Older age coincided with a roughly linear decline in TCR beta diversity per million T cells. Both higher diversity and more naive CD4+ cells marked long-lived donors when set against aged donors.

Donor samples were obtained from healthy Caucasian individuals from Russia, aged roughly 6 to 95. The CDR3 is 14 residues long. Germline V gene sequence: CDR1 MNHEY, CDR2 SVGAGI. Trimming took 2 bases from V and 7 from J, leaving 15 bases between them. With a J-beta primer mix and a sample-barcoded 5' primer, a second PCR ran 7 to 11 cycles. One entry per CDR3 protein, called by TCRdb with MiXCR from the 5' RACE reads. Of about 970,000 distinct CDR3 sequences in the sample, roughly 50% are singletons; the top ten hold about 20%. J is TRBJ2-7 and V is TRBV6-5; a possible D gene is TRBD2 (5 bases). Sequenced sample: blood. The sequence was collected from a woman between 55 and 75 years old in good health. The CDR3 sequence is CASSYQVGVGEQYF. The CDR3 DNA reads as TGTGCCAGCAGTTACCAGGTGGGAGTTGGAGAGCAGTACTTC.